This TCR beta chain emerged from a study of cytomegalovirus exposure and HLA in healthy donors. Study observations and caveats: Presence/absence analyses assumed roughly uniform sequencing depth across donors. Upon later analysis, HLA-associated TCR beta chains proved more clonally expanded than other, equally common chains.

The CDR3 is made up of 16 amino acids. J gave up 8 bases and V 1 base, and 9 bases lay outside the gene matches. The germline V gene encodes CDR1 SGHNT and CDR2 YENEEA. Nominal health characterized the donors when sampled, though unrecorded immune exposures were likely. About this clone itself: What it recognizes is unknown.

The PCR ran on 60 Vbeta and 13 Jbeta primers. TCRdb's copy holds only in-frame clones and misses some; the assay was immunoSEQ multiplex PCR. The sample yields about 120,000 clones, around four fifths seen once. Sequencing was done on a sample of PBMCs. The receptor was isolated from a middle-aged man in good health and CMV-seronegative. The chain is built from TRBV11-3 and TRBJ2-1, with 9 bases identical to TRBD2. The CDR3 here is CASSLGAGGPYDEQFF. The CDR3, as DNA: TGTGCCAGCAGCTTAGGGGCGGGAGGGCCGTATGATGAGCAGTTCTTC.